The 4 T cell receptor beta chains presented below share a single source sample, sequenced in a study of blood T cell repertoires in COVID-19. Assay: immunoSEQ multiplex PCR; the TCRdb copy retains only in-frame clones and omits some. This table holds about 430,000 clones, 88% found once. Specimen: PBMCs or T cells enriched from blood (not recorded which). These receptors all come from a woman in her thirties with acute COVID-19.

The V gene is TRBV4-1, the J gene TRBJ1-1; weak D call: TRBD1 (6 bases). CDR1 is MGHRA, CDR2 YSYEKL, per germline. CDR3 length equals 15 residues. The V and J ends lost 4 bases and 0 bases respectively, with 12 bases between them. CDR3 in DNA: TGCGCCAGCAGCCCCCGGACAGATATGAACACTGAAGCTTTCTTT. It codes for CASSPRTDMNTEAFF.

V and J are TRBV12-3 or TRBV12-4 and TRBJ1-2; D gene uncertain. Trimming left V 1 base short and J 7 bases short, with 7 bases between. The CDR3 covers 12 residues. CDR3 DNA: TGTGCCAGCAGTTTAGGAGAGCGTGGCTACACCTTC. The encoded protein is CASSLGERGYTF.

V usage is TRBV12-5 and J usage is TRBJ1-1, with TRBD1 matching 9 bases. Per the germline V gene, CDR1 is LGHNT and CDR2 is FRNRAP. This CDR3 comprises 15 residues. The J segment lost 4 bases and the V segment lost 4 bases, leaving 7 bases of the junction unmatched. CDR3 amino acids: CASGSWTGAPTEAFF. For the CDR3, the DNA is TGTGCTAGTGGTTCGTGGACAGGGGCCCCCACTGAAGCTTTCTTT.

The chain carries TRBV3-1 (or the pseudogene TRBV3-2) and TRBJ2-7; D possibly corresponds to TRBD1 (5 bases). V dropped 7 bases and J dropped 1 base, with 8 bases sitting between them. Germline V lookup: CDR1 LGHDT, CDR2 YNNKEL (reference sequence). The CDR3 runs 12 residues. The CDR3 region is CASTSGSYEQYF. In nucleotides, the CDR3 is TGTGCCAGCACCTCAGGGTCCTACGAGCAGTACTTC.